Detailed here is one TCR beta chain. Its antigen is currently unknown. The data stem from a study of CD8+ T cells in alopecia areata. Study information: The tofacitinib course ran for 6 to 18 months and was followed by 6 months off drug. Overall study findings and caveats: Affected lesional scalp, above all in alopecia totalis/universalis, was more clonal than normal scalp.

It was from alopecia areata patients that lesional scalp punch biopsies and peripheral blood were collected. Sorted out of PBMCs were CD4+ T cells and CD8+ T cells. Germline-derived CDR1 and CDR2 are SGHRS and YFSETQ. Trimming took 1 base from V and 0 from J, leaving 10 bases between them. The CDR3 covers 15 residues. After isolation, RNA underwent reverse transcription to generate cDNA as the sequencing template. TCRdb keeps only in-frame clones here, not all; method: immunoSEQ multiplex PCR. The profile shows 100,000 to 150,000 clones, 49% of them singletons. The chain has TRBV5-1 and TRBJ1-1; D might be TRBD1 (5 bases). The source of this sequence is a human donor with alopecia areata. This material consisted of CD8+ T cells sorted from blood, taken at week 0. CDR3 sequence (DNA): TGCGCCAGCAGCTTGCCGAAGGGGTTGAACACTGAAGCTTTCTTT. It specifies CASSLPKGLNTEAFF.